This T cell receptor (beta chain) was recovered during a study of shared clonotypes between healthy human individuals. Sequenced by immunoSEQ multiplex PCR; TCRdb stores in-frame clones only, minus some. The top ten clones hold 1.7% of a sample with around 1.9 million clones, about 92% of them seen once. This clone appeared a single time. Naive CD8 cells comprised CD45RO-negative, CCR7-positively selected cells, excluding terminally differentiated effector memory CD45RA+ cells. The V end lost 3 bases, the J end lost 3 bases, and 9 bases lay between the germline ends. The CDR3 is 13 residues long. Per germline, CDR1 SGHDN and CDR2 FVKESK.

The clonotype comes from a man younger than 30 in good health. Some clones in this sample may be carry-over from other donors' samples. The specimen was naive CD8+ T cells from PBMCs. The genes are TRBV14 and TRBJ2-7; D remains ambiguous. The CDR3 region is CASSHRTRYEQYF. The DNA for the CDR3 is TGTGCCAGCAGCCACCGCACCCGCTACGAGCAGTACTTC.